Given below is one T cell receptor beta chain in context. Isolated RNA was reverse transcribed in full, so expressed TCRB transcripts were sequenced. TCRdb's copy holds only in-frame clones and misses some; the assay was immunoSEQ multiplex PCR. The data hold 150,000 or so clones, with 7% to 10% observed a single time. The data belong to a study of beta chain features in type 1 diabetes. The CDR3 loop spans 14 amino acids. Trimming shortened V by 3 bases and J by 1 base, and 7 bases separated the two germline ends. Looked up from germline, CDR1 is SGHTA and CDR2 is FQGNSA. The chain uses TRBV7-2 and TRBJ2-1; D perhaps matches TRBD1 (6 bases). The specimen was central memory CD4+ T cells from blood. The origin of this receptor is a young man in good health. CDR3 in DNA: TGTGCCAGCAGCTTTCAGGGGTCCTACAATGAGCAGTTCTTC. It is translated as CASSFQGSYNEQFF.